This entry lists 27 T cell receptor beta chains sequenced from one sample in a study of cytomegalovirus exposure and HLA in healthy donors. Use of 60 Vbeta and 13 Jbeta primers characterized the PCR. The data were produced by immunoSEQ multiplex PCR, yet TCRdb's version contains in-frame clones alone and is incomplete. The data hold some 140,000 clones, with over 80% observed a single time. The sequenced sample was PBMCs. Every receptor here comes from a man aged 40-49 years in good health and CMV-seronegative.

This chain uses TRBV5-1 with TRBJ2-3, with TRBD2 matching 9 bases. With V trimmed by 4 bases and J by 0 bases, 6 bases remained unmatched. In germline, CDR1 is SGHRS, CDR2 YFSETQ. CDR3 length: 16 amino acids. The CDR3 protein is CASSATSGSSTDTQYF. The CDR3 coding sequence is TGCGCCAGCAGCGCAACTAGCGGGTCTAGCACAGATACGCAGTATTTT.

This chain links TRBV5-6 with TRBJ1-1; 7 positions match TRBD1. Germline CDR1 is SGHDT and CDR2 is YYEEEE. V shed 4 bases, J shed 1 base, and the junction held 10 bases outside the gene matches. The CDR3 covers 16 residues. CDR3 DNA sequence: TGTGCCAGCAGCCCACCTACAGGGGTCCAGAACACTGAAGCTTTCTTT. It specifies CASSPPTGVQNTEAFF.

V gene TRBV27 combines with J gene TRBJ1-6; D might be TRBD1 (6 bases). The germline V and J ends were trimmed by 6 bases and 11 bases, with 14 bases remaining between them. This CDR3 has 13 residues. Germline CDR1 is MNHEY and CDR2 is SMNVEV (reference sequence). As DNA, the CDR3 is TGTGCCAGCAGCGCCGTTTGGGGGCCACCCCTCCACTTT. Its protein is CASSAVWGPPLHF.

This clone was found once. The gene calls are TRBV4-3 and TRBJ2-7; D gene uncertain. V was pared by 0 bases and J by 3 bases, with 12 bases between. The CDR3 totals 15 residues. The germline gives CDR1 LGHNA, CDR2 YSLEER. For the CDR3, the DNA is TGCGCCAGCAGCCAAGAGACTGGAGAGTTCTACGAGCAGTACTTC. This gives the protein CASSQETGEFYEQYF.

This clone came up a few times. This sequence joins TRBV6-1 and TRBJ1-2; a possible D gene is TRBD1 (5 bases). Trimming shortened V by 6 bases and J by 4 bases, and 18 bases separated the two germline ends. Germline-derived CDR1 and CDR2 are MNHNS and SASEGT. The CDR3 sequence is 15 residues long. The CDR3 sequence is CASSDRTGSRYGYTF. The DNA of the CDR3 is TGTGCCAGCAGCGATCGTACAGGATCTCGCTATGGCTACACCTTC.

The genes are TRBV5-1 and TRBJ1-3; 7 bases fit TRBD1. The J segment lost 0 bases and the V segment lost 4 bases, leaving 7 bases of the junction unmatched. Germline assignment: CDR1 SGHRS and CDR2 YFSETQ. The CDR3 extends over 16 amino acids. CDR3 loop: CASSVQGPSSGNTIYF. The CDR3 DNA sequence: TGCGCCAGCAGCGTACAGGGGCCGAGCTCTGGAAACACCATATATTTT.

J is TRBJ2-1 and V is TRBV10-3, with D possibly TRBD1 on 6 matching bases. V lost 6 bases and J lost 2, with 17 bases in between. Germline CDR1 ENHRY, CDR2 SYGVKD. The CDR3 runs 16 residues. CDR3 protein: CAIRVDRPLTYNEQFF. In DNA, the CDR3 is TGTGCCATCAGAGTCGACAGGCCCCTAACCTACAATGAGCAGTTCTTC.

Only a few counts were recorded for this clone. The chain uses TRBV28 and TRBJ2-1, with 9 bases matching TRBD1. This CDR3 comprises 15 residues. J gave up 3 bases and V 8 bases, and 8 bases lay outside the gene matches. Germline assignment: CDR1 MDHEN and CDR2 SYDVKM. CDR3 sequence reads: CASQPPDRGYNEQFF. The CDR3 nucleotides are TGTGCCAGCCAACCCCCGGACAGGGGCTACAATGAGCAGTTCTTC.

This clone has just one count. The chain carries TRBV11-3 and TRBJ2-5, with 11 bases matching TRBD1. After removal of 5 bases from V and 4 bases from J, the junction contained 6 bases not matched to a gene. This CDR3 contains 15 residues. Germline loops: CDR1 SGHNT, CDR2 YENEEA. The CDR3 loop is CASSLGTGGGETQYF. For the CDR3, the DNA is TGTGCCAGCAGCCTCGGGACAGGGGGAGGAGAGACCCAGTACTTC.

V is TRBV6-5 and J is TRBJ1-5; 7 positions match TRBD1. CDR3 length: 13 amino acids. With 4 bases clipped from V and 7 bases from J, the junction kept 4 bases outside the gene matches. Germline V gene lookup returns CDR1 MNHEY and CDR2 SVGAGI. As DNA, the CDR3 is TGTGCCAGCAGTTCCGACAGGGTCCAGCCCCAGCATTTT. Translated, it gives CASSSDRVQPQHF.

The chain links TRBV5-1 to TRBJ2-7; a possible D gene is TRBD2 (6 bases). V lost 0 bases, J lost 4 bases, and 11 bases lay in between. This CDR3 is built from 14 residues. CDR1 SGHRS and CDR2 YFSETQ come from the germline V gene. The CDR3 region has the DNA TGCGCCAGCAGCTTGGGGCGGGGATCGTACGAGCAGTACTTC. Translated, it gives CASSLGRGSYEQYF.

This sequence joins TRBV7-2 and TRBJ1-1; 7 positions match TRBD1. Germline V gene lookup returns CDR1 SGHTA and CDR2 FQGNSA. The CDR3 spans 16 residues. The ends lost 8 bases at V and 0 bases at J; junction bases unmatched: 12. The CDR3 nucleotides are TGTGCCAGCCCTCCGGACAGGCGAAAGATGAACACTGAAGCTTTCTTT. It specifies CASPPDRRKMNTEAFF.

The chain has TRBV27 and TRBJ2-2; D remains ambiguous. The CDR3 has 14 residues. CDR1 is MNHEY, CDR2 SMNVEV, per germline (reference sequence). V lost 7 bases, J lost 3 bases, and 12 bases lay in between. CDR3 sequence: CASTLSVYTGELFF. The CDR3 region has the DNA TGTGCCAGCACCCTCTCAGTATACACCGGGGAGCTGTTTTTT.

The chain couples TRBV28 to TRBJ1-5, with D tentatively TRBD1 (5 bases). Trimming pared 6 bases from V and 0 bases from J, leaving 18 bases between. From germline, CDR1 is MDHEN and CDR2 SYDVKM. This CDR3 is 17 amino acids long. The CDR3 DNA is TGTGCCAGCAGGTACCTTGGGGGGGAATATAGCAATCAGCCCCAGCATTTT. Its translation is CASRYLGGEYSNQPQHF.

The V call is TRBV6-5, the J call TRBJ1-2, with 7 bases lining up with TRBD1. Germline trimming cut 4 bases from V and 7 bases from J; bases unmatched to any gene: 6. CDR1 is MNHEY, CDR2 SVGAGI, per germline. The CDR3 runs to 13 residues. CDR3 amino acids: CASSLSQGTGYTF. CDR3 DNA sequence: TGTGCCAGCAGTTTGTCACAGGGGACTGGCTACACCTTC.

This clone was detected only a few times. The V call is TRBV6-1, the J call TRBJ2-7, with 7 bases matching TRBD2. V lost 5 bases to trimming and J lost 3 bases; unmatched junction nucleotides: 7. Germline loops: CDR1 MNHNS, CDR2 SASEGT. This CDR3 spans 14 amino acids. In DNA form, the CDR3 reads TGTGCCAGCAGTCCCGGGACTAACCTCTACGAGCAGTACTTC. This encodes CASSPGTNLYEQYF.

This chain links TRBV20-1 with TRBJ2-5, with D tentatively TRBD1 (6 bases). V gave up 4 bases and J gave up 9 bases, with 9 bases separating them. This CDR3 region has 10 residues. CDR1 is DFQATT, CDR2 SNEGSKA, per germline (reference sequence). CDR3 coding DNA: TGCAGTGCTACTAAGGGGGCCCAGTACTTC. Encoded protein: CSATKGAQYF.

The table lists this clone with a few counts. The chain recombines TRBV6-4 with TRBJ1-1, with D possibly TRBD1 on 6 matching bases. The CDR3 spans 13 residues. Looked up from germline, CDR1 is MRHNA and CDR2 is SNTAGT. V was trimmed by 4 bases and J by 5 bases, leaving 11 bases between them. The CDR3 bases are TGTGCCAGCAGTGTTTACAGGGATACTGAAGCTTTCTTT. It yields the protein CASSVYRDTEAFF.

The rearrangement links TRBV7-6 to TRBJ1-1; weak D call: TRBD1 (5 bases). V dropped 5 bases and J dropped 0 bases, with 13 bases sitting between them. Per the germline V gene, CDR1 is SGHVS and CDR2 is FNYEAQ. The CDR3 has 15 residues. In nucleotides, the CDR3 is TGTGCCAGCAGCGCCTACTCAGGGTTGAACACTGAAGCTTTCTTT. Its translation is CASSAYSGLNTEAFF.

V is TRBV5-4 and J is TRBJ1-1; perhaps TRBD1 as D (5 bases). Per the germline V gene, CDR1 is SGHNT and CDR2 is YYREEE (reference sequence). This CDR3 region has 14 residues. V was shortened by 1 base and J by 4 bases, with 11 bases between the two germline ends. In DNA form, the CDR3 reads TGTGCCAGCAGCTTGCGGGGGAGGGGCACTGAAGCTTTCTTT. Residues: CASSLRGRGTEAFF.

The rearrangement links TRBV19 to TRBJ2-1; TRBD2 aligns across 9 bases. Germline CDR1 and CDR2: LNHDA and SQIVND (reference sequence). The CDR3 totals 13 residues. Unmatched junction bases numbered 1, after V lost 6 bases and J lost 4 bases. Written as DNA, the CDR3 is TGTGCCAGTAGCCTAGCGGGATACAATGAGCAGTTCTTC. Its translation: CASSLAGYNEQFF.

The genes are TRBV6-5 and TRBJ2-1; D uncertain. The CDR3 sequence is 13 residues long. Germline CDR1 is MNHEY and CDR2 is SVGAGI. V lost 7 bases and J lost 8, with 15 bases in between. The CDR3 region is CASTRYGKDEQFF. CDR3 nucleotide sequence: TGTGCCAGCACCCGTTACGGTAAAGATGAGCAGTTCTTC.

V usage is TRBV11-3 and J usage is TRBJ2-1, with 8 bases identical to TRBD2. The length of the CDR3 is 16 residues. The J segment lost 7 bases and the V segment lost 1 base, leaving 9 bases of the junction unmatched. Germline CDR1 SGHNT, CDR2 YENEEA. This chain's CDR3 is CASSLAGSGVRNEQFF. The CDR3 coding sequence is TGTGCCAGCAGCTTAGCTGGTAGCGGGGTTCGTAATGAGCAGTTCTTC.

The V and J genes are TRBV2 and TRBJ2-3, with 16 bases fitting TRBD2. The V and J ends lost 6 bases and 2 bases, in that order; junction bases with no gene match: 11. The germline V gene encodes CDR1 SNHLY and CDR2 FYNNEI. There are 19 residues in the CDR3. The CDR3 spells CASRRGTSGRATFTDTQYF. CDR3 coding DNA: TGTGCCAGCAGGAGGGGGACTAGCGGGAGGGCCACCTTCACAGATACGCAGTATTTT. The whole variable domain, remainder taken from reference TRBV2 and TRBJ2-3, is EPEVTQTPSHQVTQMGQEVILRCVPISNHLYFYWYRQILGQKVEFLVSFYNNEISEKSEIFDDQFSVERPDGSNFTLKIRSTKLEDSAMYFCASRRGTSGRATFTDTQYFGPGTRLTVL.

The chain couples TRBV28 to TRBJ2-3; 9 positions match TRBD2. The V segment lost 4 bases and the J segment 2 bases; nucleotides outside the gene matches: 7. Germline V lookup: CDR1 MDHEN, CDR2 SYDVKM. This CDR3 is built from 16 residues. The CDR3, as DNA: TGTGCCAGCAGTTCACGGACTAGCGCGACCACAGATACGCAGTATTTT. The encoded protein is CASSSRTSATTDTQYF. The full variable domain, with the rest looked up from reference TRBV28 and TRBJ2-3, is DVKVTQSSRYLVKRTGEKVFLECVQDMDHENMFWYRQDPGLGLRLIYFSYDVKMKEKGDIPEGYSVSREKKERFSLILESASTNQTSMYLCASSSRTSATTDTQYFGPGTRLTVL.

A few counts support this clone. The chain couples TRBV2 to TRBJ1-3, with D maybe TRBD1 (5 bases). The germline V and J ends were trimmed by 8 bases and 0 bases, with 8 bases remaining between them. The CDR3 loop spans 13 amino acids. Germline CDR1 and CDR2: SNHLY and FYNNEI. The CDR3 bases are TGTGCCAGCGGGGCACTCTCTGGAAACACCATATATTTT. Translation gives CASGALSGNTIYF.

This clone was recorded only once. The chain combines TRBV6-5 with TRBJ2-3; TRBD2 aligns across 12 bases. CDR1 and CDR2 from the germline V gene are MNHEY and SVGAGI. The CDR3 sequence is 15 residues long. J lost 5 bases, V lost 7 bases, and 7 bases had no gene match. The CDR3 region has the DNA TGTGCCAGCAATCCTAGCGGGAGGGCCAAAGATACGCAGTATTTT. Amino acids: CASNPSGRAKDTQYF.